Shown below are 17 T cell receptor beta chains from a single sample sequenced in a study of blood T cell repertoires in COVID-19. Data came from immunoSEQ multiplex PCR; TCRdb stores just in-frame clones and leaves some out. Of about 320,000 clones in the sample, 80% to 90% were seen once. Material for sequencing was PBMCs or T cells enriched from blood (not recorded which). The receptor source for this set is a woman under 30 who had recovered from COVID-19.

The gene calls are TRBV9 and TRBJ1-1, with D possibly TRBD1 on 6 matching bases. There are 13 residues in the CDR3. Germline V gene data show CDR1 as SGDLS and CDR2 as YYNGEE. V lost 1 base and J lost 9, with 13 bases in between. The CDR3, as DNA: TGTGCCAGCAGCGTACTACAGGGAGGGAAAGCTTTCTTT. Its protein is CASSVLQGGKAFF.

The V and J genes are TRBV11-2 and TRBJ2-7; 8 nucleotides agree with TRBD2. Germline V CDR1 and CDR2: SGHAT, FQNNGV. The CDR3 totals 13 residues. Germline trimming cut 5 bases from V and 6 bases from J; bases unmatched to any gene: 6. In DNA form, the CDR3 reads TGTGCCAGCAGCCCGGGACTAGTCACCGAGCAGTACTTC. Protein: CASSPGLVTEQYF.

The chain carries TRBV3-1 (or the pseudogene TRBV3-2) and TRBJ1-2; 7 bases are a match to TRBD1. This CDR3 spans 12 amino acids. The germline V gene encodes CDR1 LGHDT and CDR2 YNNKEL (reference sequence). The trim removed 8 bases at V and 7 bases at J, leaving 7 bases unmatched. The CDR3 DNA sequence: TGTGCCAGCGCGAACAGGGACAGTGGCTACACCTTC. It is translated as CASANRDSGYTF.

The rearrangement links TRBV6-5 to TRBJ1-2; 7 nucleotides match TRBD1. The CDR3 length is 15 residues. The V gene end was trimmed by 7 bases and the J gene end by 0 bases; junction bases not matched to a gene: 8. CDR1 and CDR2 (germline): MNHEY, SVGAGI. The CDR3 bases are TGTGCCAGCAAAATACAGGGGATGGCTAACTATGGCTACACCTTC. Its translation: CASKIQGMANYGYTF.

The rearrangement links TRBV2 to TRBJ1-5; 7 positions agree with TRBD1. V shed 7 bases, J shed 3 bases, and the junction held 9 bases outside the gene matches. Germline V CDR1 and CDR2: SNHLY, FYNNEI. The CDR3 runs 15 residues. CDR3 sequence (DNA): TGTGCCAGCAACTTAGCCGGGACAGCCAATCAGCCCCAGCATTTT. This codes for CASNLAGTANQPQHF. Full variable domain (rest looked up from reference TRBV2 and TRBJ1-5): EPEVTQTPSHQVTQMGQEVILRCVPISNHLYFYWYRQILGQKVEFLVSFYNNEISEKSEIFDDQFSVERPDGSNFTLKIRSTKLEDSAMYFCASNLAGTANQPQHFGDGTRLSIL.

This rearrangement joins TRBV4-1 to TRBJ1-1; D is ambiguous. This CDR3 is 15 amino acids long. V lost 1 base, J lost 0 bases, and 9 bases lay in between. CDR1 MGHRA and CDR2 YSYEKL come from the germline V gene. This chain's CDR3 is CASSQGNGLNTEAFF. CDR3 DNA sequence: TGCGCCAGCAGCCAAGGAAACGGGTTGAACACTGAAGCTTTCTTT.

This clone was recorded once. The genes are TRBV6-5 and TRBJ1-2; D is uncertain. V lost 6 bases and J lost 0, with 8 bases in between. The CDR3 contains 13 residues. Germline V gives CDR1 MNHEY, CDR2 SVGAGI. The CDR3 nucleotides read TGTGCCAGCAGAACCGACTCTAACTATGGCTACACCTTC. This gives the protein CASRTDSNYGYTF.

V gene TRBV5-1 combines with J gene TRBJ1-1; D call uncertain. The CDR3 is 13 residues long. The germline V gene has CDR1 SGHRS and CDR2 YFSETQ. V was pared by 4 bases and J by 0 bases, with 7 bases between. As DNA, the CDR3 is TGCGCCAGCAGCGACAATATGAACACTGAAGCTTTCTTT. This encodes CASSDNMNTEAFF.

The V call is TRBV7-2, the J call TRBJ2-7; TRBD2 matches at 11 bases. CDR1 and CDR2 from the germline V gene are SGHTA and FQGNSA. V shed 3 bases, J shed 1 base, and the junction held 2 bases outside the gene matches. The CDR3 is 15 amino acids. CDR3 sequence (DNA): TGTGCCAGCAGCTTGGGACTAGCGGCTTCCTACGAGCAGTACTTC. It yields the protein CASSLGLAASYEQYF.

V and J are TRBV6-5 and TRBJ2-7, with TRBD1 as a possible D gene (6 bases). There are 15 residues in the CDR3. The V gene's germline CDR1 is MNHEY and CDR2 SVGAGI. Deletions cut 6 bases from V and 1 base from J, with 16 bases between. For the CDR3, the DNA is TGTGCCAGCAGAGACTCAGGGGTGTTATCCTACGAGCAGTACTTC. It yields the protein CASRDSGVLSYEQYF.

CDR3 DNA sequence: TGTGCCACCCGACCTCAGGGTAACAATGAGCAGTTCTTC. Its protein product is CATRPQGNNEQFF. V usage is TRBV19 and J usage is TRBJ2-1; D perhaps matches TRBD1 (5 bases). This CDR3 has 13 amino acids. CDR1 is LNHDA, CDR2 SQIVND, per germline (reference sequence). V dropped 10 bases and J dropped 5 bases, with 15 bases sitting between them.

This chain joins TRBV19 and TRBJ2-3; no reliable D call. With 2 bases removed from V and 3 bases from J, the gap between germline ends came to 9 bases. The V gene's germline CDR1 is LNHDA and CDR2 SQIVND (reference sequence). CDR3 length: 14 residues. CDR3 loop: CASSIPGYTDTQYF. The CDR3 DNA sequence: TGTGCCAGTAGTATACCAGGATATACAGATACGCAGTATTTT.

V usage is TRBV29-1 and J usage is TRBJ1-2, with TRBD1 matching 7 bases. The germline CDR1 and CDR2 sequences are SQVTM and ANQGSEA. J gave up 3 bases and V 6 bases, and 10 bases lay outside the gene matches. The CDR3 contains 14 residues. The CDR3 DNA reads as TGCAGCGTCCCGAACCCAGGGGGTGACTATGGCTACACCTTC. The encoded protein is CSVPNPGGDYGYTF.

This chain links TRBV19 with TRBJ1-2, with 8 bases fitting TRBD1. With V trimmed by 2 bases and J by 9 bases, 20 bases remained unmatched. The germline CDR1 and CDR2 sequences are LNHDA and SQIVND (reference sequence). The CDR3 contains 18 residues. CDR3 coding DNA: TGTGCCAGTAGTATAAACCAGAGGCAGGGGGCAGGCTATGGTCGCTACACCTTC. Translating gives CASSINQRQGAGYGRYTF. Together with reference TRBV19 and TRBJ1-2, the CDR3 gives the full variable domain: DGGITQSPKYLFRKEGQNVTLSCEQNLNHDAMYWYRQDPGQGLRLIYYSQIVNDFQKGDIAEGYSVSREKKESFPLTVTSAQKNPTAFYLCASSINQRQGAGYGRYTFGSGTRLTVV.

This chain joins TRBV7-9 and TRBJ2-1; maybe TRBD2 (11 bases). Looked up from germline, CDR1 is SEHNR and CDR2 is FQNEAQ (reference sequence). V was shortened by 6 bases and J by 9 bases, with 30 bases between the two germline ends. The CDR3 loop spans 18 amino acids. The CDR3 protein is CASSTDRGLAGGYFEQFF. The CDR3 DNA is TGTGCCAGCAGTACCGACAGGGGGCTAGCGGGAGGTTATTTTGAGCAGTTCTTC.

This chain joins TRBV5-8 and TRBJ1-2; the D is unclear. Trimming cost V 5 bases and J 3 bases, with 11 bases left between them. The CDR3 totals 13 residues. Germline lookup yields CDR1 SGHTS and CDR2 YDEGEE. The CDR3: CASSYDMDYGYTF. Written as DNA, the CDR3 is TGTGCCAGCAGTTACGACATGGACTATGGCTACACCTTC.

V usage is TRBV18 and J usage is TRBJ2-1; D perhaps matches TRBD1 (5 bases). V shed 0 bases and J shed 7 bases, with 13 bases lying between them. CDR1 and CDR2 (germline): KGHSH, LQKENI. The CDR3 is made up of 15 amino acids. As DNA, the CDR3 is TGTGCCAGCTCACCACCTCACAGGAGTAGGAATGAGCAGTTCTTC. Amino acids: CASSPPHRSRNEQFF.